The present TCR beta chain was sequenced within a study of T cell repertoires in cytomegalovirus infection. Study background: Public TCR beta signatures indicated both CMV infection and matching HLA type.

A remark on this clonotype: Antigen specificity is unknown.

Findings and caveats of the study: Across the ex vivo response, the dominant clonotypes were HLA-C-restricted CMV-specific TCR beta clonotypes.

V lost 0 bases to trimming and J lost 0 bases, with 11 bases between them. CDR3 length: 15 residues. The germline CDR1 and CDR2 sequences are DFQATT and SNEGSKA (reference sequence). In TCRdb, the reads were re-called with MiXCR into one record per CDR3 protein. Of 110,000 or so distinct CDR3 sequences listed, about 30% were seen once; the top ten hold around two fifths. This receptor was obtained from a human donor in good health (CMV status not recorded). Some clones in this sample may be carry-over from other donors' samples. The V gene is TRBV20-1, the J gene TRBJ1-1; D remains unclear. The sample in question was CD8+ T cells from cultured PBMCs, obtained from culture after CMV antigen stimulation. The CDR3 DNA reads as TGCAGTGCTAGAGATCCAACGAAAGTGAACACTGAAGCTTTCTTT. Amino acid sequence: CSARDPTKVNTEAFF.